The clone carrying this T cell receptor beta chain was seen repeatedly, ten times or more. The antigen remains unidentified. The data belong to a study of regulatory T cells in long-lasting Graves disease. This CDR3 has 14 amino acids. Germline CDR1 SGHTA, CDR2 FQGNSA. The V end was cut by 1 base, the J end by 3 bases, with 10 bases between. Findings and caveats of the study: Peripheral blood was the sole material, not thyroid tissue.

The time point was: newly diagnosed GD, antithyroid drugs for less than 3 months. PBMC RNA served as the TCR library source. The authors diagnosed Graves' disease using American Thyroid Association guidelines. Assembly of TCR beta libraries relied on iRepertoire HTBI primers together with Arm-PCR of CDR3 regions. TCRdb itself ran the multiplex PCR reads through MiXCR, one entry per CDR3 protein. This sample has 400,000 to 550,000 distinct CDR3 sequences; 16% occur once, and the top ten carry 23%. The sample was also linked to a second study, of T cells in Graves' hyperthyroidism and ophthalmopathy. That work adds: TCR CDR3 regions were first amplified by RT-PCR with HTBI primers. Ophthalmopathy could be told apart from stable hyperthyroidism with a 13 V-J model.

The specimen was peripheral blood mononuclear cells (PBMCs), collected at new diagnosis, from a patient treated with antithyroid drugs. The chain links TRBV7-2 to TRBJ2-7; D might be TRBD2 (6 bases). The origin of this receptor is a woman in her late teens or twenties with Graves disease. CDR3 nucleotides: TGTGCCAGCAGCTTAGGGGTTAGCGGCTACGAGCAGTACTTC. Translation gives CASSLGVSGYEQYF.